A single TCR beta chain is shown here with its context. The data are from a study of blood T cell repertoires in COVID-19. Looking at the study overall: The United States, Italy and Spain provided the acute and convalescent COVID-19 samples.

The protocol was immunoSEQ multiplex PCR, while the TCRdb copy is restricted to in-frame clones and leaves out a portion. The table records under 350,000 clones, around 86% of them present only once. Germline loops: CDR1 SGHRS, CDR2 YFSETQ. This CDR3 spans 13 amino acids. With 4 bases removed from V and 5 bases from J, the gap between germline ends came to 12 bases. The chain has TRBV5-1 and TRBJ2-5; perhaps TRBD2 as D (5 bases). Material for sequencing was peripheral blood. The source of this sequence is a man aged 18 to 35 with active or convalescent COVID-19. CDR3 DNA sequence: TGCGCCAGCAGCCCTGGACTGGGGGAGACCCAGTACTTC. Its translation: CASSPGLGETQYF. Together with reference TRBV5-1 and TRBJ2-5, the CDR3 gives the full variable domain: KAGVTQTPRYLIKTRGQQVTLSCSPISGHRSVSWYQQTPGQGLQFLFEYFSETQRNKGNFPGRFSGRQFSNSRSEMNVSTLELGDSALYLCASSPGLGETQYFGPGTRLLVL.